The clone carrying this T cell receptor beta chain was observed a handful of times. The antigen is undetermined. The source of the sample is a study of identical twins. General study points: For out-of-frame beta sequences, excess twin sharing was weaker.

Trimming cost V 1 base and J 6 bases, with 6 bases left between them. Germline V gives CDR1 SGHVS, CDR2 FQNEAQ. This CDR3 is 13 amino acids long. Healthy Caucasians supplied all donations. TCRdb reprocessed the 5' RACE reads via MiXCR and lists one record per CDR3 protein. Here the sample spans more than 200,000 distinct CDR3 sequences, around a tenth being singletons. V and J are TRBV7-8 and TRBJ2-2; D tentatively fits TRBD1 or TRBD2 (5 bases each). The receptor's source is a woman between 18 and 29 years old in good health. Source material: memory (CD45RO+) T cells sorted from blood. The CDR3 DNA sequence: TGTGCCAGCAGCTTAGGGGGGTCCGGGGAGCTGTTTTTT. Residues: CASSLGGSGELFF.